The clone carrying this T cell receptor (beta chain) was counted a single time. These data belong to a study of blood T cell repertoires in COVID-19. Profiled with immunoSEQ multiplex PCR; TCRdb holds only in-frame clones, not every one. Of 200,000 to 250,000 clones in the sample, roughly 80% were seen once. Sequencing was carried out using PBMCs or T cells enriched from blood (not recorded which). The origin of this receptor is a woman in her forties or fifties who had been exposed to COVID-19.

This CDR3 is CASSPSTGKNTEAFF. CDR3 DNA: TGTGCCAGCTCACCCTCGACAGGGAAGAACACTGAAGCTTTCTTT. The gene calls are TRBV18 and TRBJ1-1; TRBD1 aligns across 7 bases. This CDR3 spans 15 amino acids. Germline-derived CDR1 and CDR2 are KGHSH and LQKENI. With 3 bases clipped from V and 1 base from J, the junction kept 5 bases outside the gene matches.